Following are 27 T cell receptor beta chains from one sample sequenced in a study of cytomegalovirus exposure and HLA in healthy donors (dated 2017 in TCRdb). Library preparation employed the immunoSEQ multiplex PCR assay. A mixture of 60 forward primers for TCR Vbeta segments and 13 reverse primers for TCR Jbeta segments was used in the multiplex PCR. Held by TCRdb, this immuneACCESS table contains in-frame sequences only and omits some clones. Under half of the omission traces to an unresolved V gene where checked; the cause of the rest is unknown. This sample gives about 80,000 clones in total; about four fifths of them show up just once. The top ten clonotypes cover around 32% of the sample. Source material: PBMCs. The receptors here all came from a man aged 45 to 65 in good health and CMV-seropositive.

The table lists this clone with a few counts. The chain combines TRBV18 with TRBJ2-2; TRBD1 is a possible D gene (5 bases). Trimming took 6 bases from V and 1 from J, leaving 18 bases between them. CDR1 and CDR2 from the germline V gene are KGHSH and LQKENI. CDR3 length: 17 amino acids. The CDR3 nucleotides read TGTGCCAGCTCCCCAAAGTTGACAGCGAGGAACACCGGGGAGCTGTTTTTT. Translating it yields CASSPKLTARNTGELFF.

The V call is TRBV30, the J call TRBJ1-1; weak D call: TRBD1 (6 bases). The CDR3 covers 17 residues. Germline V gene lookup returns CDR1 GTSNPN and CDR2 SVGIG (reference sequence). Trimming cost V 0 bases and J 3 bases, with 20 bases left between them. The DNA for the CDR3 is TGTGCCTGGAGTGTACAGAGAAGGGGGATTGAGTACACTGAAGCTTTCTTT. It translates to CAWSVQRRGIEYTEAFF.

This chain links TRBV19 with TRBJ1-2; D might be TRBD1 (5 bases). Per the germline V gene, CDR1 is LNHDA and CDR2 is SQIVND (reference sequence). V was clipped by 3 bases and J by 6 bases, with 17 bases between them. The CDR3 runs 15 residues. Written as DNA, the CDR3 is TGTGCCAGTAGTATCACGGGGGTGCTCTCAGATGGCTACACCTTC. It is translated as CASSITGVLSDGYTF.

The CDR3 is CASSLAGYTF. The CDR3, as DNA: TGTGCCTCCAGCCTAGCAGGCTACACCTTC. This chain connects TRBV30 to TRBJ1-2; no clear D gene. The CDR3 runs 10 residues. V was shortened by 7 bases and J by 8 bases, with 11 bases between the two germline ends. In germline, CDR1 is GTSNPN, CDR2 SVGIG (reference sequence).

The CDR3 region has the DNA TGTGCCAGCAGTTTGACAGGGGGCGGGTGGGGCAATCAGCCCCAGCATTTT. As protein: CASSLTGGGWGNQPQHF. The rearrangement links TRBV27 to TRBJ1-5; TRBD1 aligns across 10 bases. V trimming: 3 bases; J trimming: 2 bases; junction bases outside the gene matches: 7. The germline CDR1 and CDR2 sequences are MNHEY and SMNVEV (reference sequence). CDR3 length equals 17 residues.

The V and J genes are TRBV5-4 and TRBJ2-5; 7 bases fit TRBD1. Near its end, the DNA agrees better with TRBJ2-7, so the J call may be wrong. The CDR3 contains 14 residues. The V gene's germline CDR1 is SGHNT and CDR2 YYREEE (reference sequence). The CDR3 coding sequence is TGTGCCAGCAGCGGGACAGTCGACGGCTACGAGCAGTACTTC. The encoded protein is CASSGTVDGYEQYF.

The V call is TRBV6-1, the J call TRBJ2-7; possible D gene TRBD2, 6 bases. The CDR3 sequence is 14 residues long. The V end was cut by 4 bases, the J end by 4 bases, with 14 bases between. Germline V gives CDR1 MNHNS, CDR2 SASEGT. CDR3 nucleotides: TGTGCCAGCAGTGGGCGGAGGGGCGGGTACGAGCAGTACTTC. This translates into CASSGRRGGYEQYF.

Comments on this clone: A junction boundary mismatches the germline segment, possibly from a read error. The rearrangement joins TRBV7-2 to TRBJ2-3; TRBD2 matches at 9 bases. The CDR3 totals 16 residues. Germline CDR1 SGHTA, CDR2 FQGNSA. Here the CDR3 reads CASSGRPREGTDTQYF. CDR3 DNA sequence: TGTGCCAGCAGCGGACGCCCGCGGGAGGGCACGGATACGCAGTATTTT.

This clone was recorded once. Without the conserved terminal phenylalanine or tryptophan, this CDR3 likely stems from a read error. The V call is TRBV7-2, the J call TRBJ2-7; the match to TRBD2 covers 7 bases. Germline V gives CDR1 SGHTA, CDR2 FQGNSA. The length of the CDR3 is 15 residues. V shed 5 bases, J shed 5 bases, and the junction held 12 bases outside the gene matches. The CDR3 DNA follows: TGTGCCAGCAGCATAAGCGGGGCTACATGGGACGAGCAGTACTCC. It specifies CASSISGATWDEQYS.

This sequence joins TRBV5-1 and TRBJ1-1, with D possibly TRBD1 on 6 matching bases. The V end lost 5 bases, the J end lost 5 bases, and 16 bases lay between the germline ends. The CDR3 consists of 14 residues. Germline CDR1 SGHRS, CDR2 YFSETQ. CDR3 in amino acids: CASSDGQPGTEAFF. In nucleotides, the CDR3 is TGCGCCAGCAGTGATGGACAGCCGGGGACTGAAGCTTTCTTT.

The CDR3 reads CASNPTIGSYNEQFF. DNA for the CDR3: TGTGCCAGCAACCCGACTATTGGCTCCTACAATGAGCAGTTCTTC. The V and J genes are TRBV6-1 and TRBJ2-1; TRBD2 might be the D (5 bases). Germline loops: CDR1 MNHNS, CDR2 SASEGT. This CDR3 is built from 15 residues. Trimming cost V 7 bases and J 0 bases, with 13 bases left between them.

V is TRBV7-3 and J is TRBJ2-1; TRBD2 agrees at 12 bases. Germline CDR1 reads SGHTA; CDR2 reads FQGTGA. J was trimmed by 10 bases and V by 5 bases; bases with no gene match: 15. This CDR3 is built from 17 residues. The CDR3 loop is CASSPTPSGRVVREQFF. The CDR3 DNA reads as TGTGCCAGCAGCCCAACTCCTAGCGGGAGGGTAGTAAGGGAGCAGTTCTTC.

This clone was seen only once. As DNA, the CDR3 is TGTGCCAGCATAAATCACCGGACAGAGACCTACGAGCAGTACTTC. Encoded protein: CASINHRTETYEQYF. The V and J genes are TRBV6-6 and TRBJ2-7; D possibly corresponds to TRBD1 (6 bases). The CDR3 covers 15 residues. Trimming cost V 7 bases and J 2 bases, with 18 bases left between them. Germline values: CDR1 MNHNY, CDR2 SVGAGI (reference sequence).

The chain has TRBV9 and TRBJ2-4; 9 nucleotides match TRBD1. CDR1 and CDR2 from the germline V gene are SGDLS and YYNGEE. J gave up 9 bases and V 4 bases, and 8 bases lay outside the gene matches. The CDR3 is 14 residues long. CDR3 amino acids: CASSPGQGSGIQYF. CDR3 coding DNA: TGTGCCAGCAGCCCAGGACAGGGGAGTGGCATTCAGTACTTC.

Written as DNA, the CDR3 is TGTGCCACCAGCACCCGAAAAGGGAGCACCGGGGAGCTGTTTTTT. It is translated as CATSTRKGSTGELFF. The chain is built from TRBV15 and TRBJ2-2, with D perhaps matching TRBD2 (5 bases). V lost 4 bases and J 4 bases, leaving 13 bases between the germline ends. CDR1 is LNHNV and CDR2 is YYDKDF in the germline V gene (reference sequence). This CDR3 is 15 amino acids long.

In its sample, this clone was seen a few times. This same CDR3 is encoded by further DNA sequences in the sample. The chain recombines TRBV5-6 with TRBJ2-7, with TRBD2 identical over 13 bases. J was trimmed by 4 bases and V by 1 base; bases with no gene match: 5. The CDR3 is 16 amino acids. Germline V gene lookup returns CDR1 SGHDT and CDR2 YYEEEE. CDR3 protein: CASSLWTSGSQYEQYF. The CDR3 DNA follows: TGTGCCAGCAGCTTGTGGACTAGCGGGAGTCAATACGAGCAGTACTTC.

This chain connects TRBV6-5 to TRBJ2-3; TRBD2 matches at 10 bases. The CDR3 covers 15 residues. J lost 6 bases, V lost 6 bases, and 9 bases had no gene match. Germline CDR1 reads MNHEY; CDR2 reads SVGAGI. CDR3 sequence: CASSLLAGIGDTQYF. The CDR3 region has the DNA TGTGCCAGCAGCTTACTAGCGGGGATAGGGGATACGCAGTATTTT.

The chain recombines TRBV5-1 with TRBJ2-1; TRBD2 matches at 7 bases. The CDR3 totals 15 residues. The germline gives CDR1 SGHRS, CDR2 YFSETQ. Trimming at V came to 5 bases and at J to 0 bases, leaving 5 bases not matched to a gene. This CDR3 reads CASSVSGTSYNEQFF. CDR3 nucleotide sequence: TGCGCCAGCAGTGTGAGCGGGACCTCCTACAATGAGCAGTTCTTC.

The chain's CDR3 is CASSLPDTEAFF. CDR3 in DNA: TGTGCCAGCAGCTTACCGGACACTGAAGCTTTCTTT. V is TRBV7-9 and J is TRBJ1-1; D is unresolved. V was clipped by 2 bases and J by 3 bases, with 4 bases between them. Looked up from germline, CDR1 is SEHNR and CDR2 is FQNEAQ (reference sequence). CDR3 length: 12 amino acids.

V is TRBV10-3 and J is TRBJ1-5; 7 nucleotides agree with TRBD1. Germline lookup yields CDR1 ENHRY and CDR2 SYGVKD. This CDR3 comprises 15 residues. Unmatched junction bases numbered 10, after V lost 8 bases and J lost 3 bases. CDR3 DNA sequence: TGTGCCATCGGGGCAGGGGGGAATTCCAATCAGCCCCAGCATTTT. Protein: CAIGAGGNSNQPQHF.

V and J are TRBV6-1 and TRBJ1-1; TRBD1 aligns across 7 bases. Germline CDR1 reads MNHNS; CDR2 reads SASEGT. The CDR3 sequence is 13 residues long. The junction had 7 bases not matched to a gene; V was cut back by 5 bases and J by 7 bases. The CDR3 DNA reads as TGTGCCAGCAGTCCGGTGACAGGGAATGAAGCTTTCTTT. Protein sequence: CASSPVTGNEAFF.

The chain employs TRBV9 and TRBJ2-2, with 9 nucleotides matching TRBD2. Per the germline V gene, CDR1 is SGDLS and CDR2 is YYNGEE. The CDR3 length is 16 residues. V lost 3 bases and J lost 5; bases outside the gene matches: 8. The CDR3 is CASSAGTSFFTGELFF. As DNA, the CDR3 is TGTGCCAGCAGCGCGGGGACTAGCTTTTTTACCGGGGAGCTGTTTTTT.

The J gene is TRBJ2-2, the V gene TRBV7-3, with D unclear. Germline CDR1 is SGHTA and CDR2 is FQGTGA. The CDR3 has 14 amino acids. The V end lost 2 bases, the J end lost 6 bases, and 10 bases lay between the germline ends. As DNA, the CDR3 is TGTGCCAGCAGCTTAGGTGCTGGGCCCGGGGAGCTGTTTTTT. Translating gives CASSLGAGPGELFF.

This clone was counted a single time. This chain links TRBV27 with TRBJ2-2, with 12 bases matching TRBD1. The CDR3 loop spans 16 amino acids. V was clipped by 5 bases and J by 7 bases; unmatched bases: 8. CDR1 is MNHEY and CDR2 is SMNVEV in the germline V gene (reference sequence). For the CDR3, the DNA is TGTGCCAGCAGTACGTGGGGACAGGGGGCTGGCGGGGAGCTGTTTTTT. The encoded protein is CASSTWGQGAGGELFF.

The CDR3: CASSLDRRVEAFF. The CDR3 DNA reads TGTGCCAGCAGCTTGGACAGGAGGGTAGAAGCTTTCTTT. V and J are TRBV7-8 and TRBJ1-1, with TRBD1 matching over 7 bases. V lost 3 bases, J lost 8 bases, and 6 bases stayed unmatched. The CDR3 loop spans 13 amino acids. CDR1 SGHVS and CDR2 FQNEAQ come from the germline V gene. The complete variable domain, with remaining parts taken from reference TRBV7-8 and TRBJ1-1, reads GAGVSQSPRYKVAKRGQDVALRCDPISGHVSLFWYQQALGQGPEFLTYFQNEAQLDKSGLPSDRFFAERPEGSVSTLKIQRTQQEDSAVYLCASSLDRRVEAFFGQGTRLTVV.

V is TRBV12-5 and J is TRBJ2-6; 10 bases fit TRBD1. Germline lookup yields CDR1 LGHNT and CDR2 FRNRAP. The CDR3 has 17 residues. The ends lost 6 bases at V and 1 base at J; junction bases unmatched: 6. The CDR3 DNA follows: TGTGCTAGTGGACCGACAGGGGGCGCGTCTGGGGCCAACGTCCTGACTTTC. Encoded protein: CASGPTGGASGANVLTF.

V gene TRBV2 combines with J gene TRBJ1-6; TRBD1 aligns across 9 bases. Trimming cost V 7 bases and J 7 bases; bases outside gene matches: 8. Per the germline V gene, CDR1 is SNHLY and CDR2 is FYNNEI. The CDR3 is 15 amino acids. The CDR3 loop is CASTAQGQGNSPLHF. Written as DNA, the CDR3 is TGTGCCAGCACCGCCCAGGGACAGGGAAATTCACCCCTCCACTTT.